This TCR beta chain was identified in a study of blood T cell repertoires in COVID-19. TCRdb's copy holds only in-frame clones and misses some; the assay was immunoSEQ multiplex PCR. Of 250,000 to 350,000 clones in the sample, approximately 90% are singletons; the top ten hold 6% to 8%. Per the germline V gene, CDR1 is GTSNPN and CDR2 is SVGIG (reference sequence). The CDR3 spans 14 residues. V shed 3 bases and J 4 bases; nucleotides not matched to a gene: 5. The sample consisted of peripheral blood. The source is a woman aged 45 to 65 with COVID-19, enrolled during active disease. This chain links TRBV30 with TRBJ2-7; TRBD2 matches 11 bases. The CDR3 region is CAWSRLAGQYEQYF. CDR3 DNA: TGTGCCTGGAGCAGACTAGCGGGACAATACGAGCAGTACTTC.